Below are 4 T cell receptor beta chains sequenced from a single sample in a study of cytomegalovirus exposure and HLA in healthy donors. The study ran its PCR with 60 Vbeta and 13 Jbeta primers. This table comes from immunoSEQ multiplex PCR, and its TCRdb copy is limited to in-frame clones, with some not included. In the table there are approximately 44,000 clones, about 72% of which are singletons. The material sequenced was PBMCs. The source is a man between 25 and 39 years old in good health and CMV-seronegative.

CDR3 amino acids: CASSVDSIPYEQYF. CDR3 sequence (DNA): TGTGCCAGCAGCGTAGACTCGATACCCTACGAGCAGTACTTC. The chain joins TRBV9 to TRBJ2-7; D uncertain. The CDR3 covers 14 residues. CDR1 and CDR2 (germline): SGDLS, YYNGEE. The germline V and J ends were trimmed by 0 bases and 2 bases, with 9 bases remaining between them.

The V and J genes are TRBV7-3 and TRBJ2-1; D unresolved. Between the trimmed V and J ends, which lost 1 base and 7 bases, there was a span of 17 bases. CDR1 SGHTA and CDR2 FQGTGA come from the germline V gene. The CDR3 covers 16 residues. CDR3 loop: CASSLRARSANNEQFF. The CDR3 bases are TGTGCCAGCAGCTTAAGAGCTAGAAGTGCAAATAATGAGCAGTTCTTC.

The rearrangement uses TRBV4-2 and TRBJ1-4, with unresolved D. CDR1 is LGHNA, CDR2 YNFKEQ, per germline. The CDR3 spans 16 residues. Trimming took 0 bases from V and 5 from J, leaving 13 bases between them. The CDR3 loop reads CASSQDRMEINEKLFF. The CDR3 region has the DNA TGTGCCAGCAGCCAAGATCGAATGGAGATAAATGAAAAACTGTTTTTT.

The V gene is TRBV18, the J gene TRBJ2-2, with 11 bases identical to TRBD1. The CDR3 totals 18 residues. The trim removed 3 bases at V and 5 bases at J, leaving 11 bases unmatched. The V gene's germline CDR1 is KGHSH and CDR2 LQKENI. In DNA form, the CDR3 reads TGTGCCAGCTCACCCCGAAACCTAGGACAGGGGGCTACCGGGGAGCTGTTTTTT. Translation gives CASSPRNLGQGATGELFF.